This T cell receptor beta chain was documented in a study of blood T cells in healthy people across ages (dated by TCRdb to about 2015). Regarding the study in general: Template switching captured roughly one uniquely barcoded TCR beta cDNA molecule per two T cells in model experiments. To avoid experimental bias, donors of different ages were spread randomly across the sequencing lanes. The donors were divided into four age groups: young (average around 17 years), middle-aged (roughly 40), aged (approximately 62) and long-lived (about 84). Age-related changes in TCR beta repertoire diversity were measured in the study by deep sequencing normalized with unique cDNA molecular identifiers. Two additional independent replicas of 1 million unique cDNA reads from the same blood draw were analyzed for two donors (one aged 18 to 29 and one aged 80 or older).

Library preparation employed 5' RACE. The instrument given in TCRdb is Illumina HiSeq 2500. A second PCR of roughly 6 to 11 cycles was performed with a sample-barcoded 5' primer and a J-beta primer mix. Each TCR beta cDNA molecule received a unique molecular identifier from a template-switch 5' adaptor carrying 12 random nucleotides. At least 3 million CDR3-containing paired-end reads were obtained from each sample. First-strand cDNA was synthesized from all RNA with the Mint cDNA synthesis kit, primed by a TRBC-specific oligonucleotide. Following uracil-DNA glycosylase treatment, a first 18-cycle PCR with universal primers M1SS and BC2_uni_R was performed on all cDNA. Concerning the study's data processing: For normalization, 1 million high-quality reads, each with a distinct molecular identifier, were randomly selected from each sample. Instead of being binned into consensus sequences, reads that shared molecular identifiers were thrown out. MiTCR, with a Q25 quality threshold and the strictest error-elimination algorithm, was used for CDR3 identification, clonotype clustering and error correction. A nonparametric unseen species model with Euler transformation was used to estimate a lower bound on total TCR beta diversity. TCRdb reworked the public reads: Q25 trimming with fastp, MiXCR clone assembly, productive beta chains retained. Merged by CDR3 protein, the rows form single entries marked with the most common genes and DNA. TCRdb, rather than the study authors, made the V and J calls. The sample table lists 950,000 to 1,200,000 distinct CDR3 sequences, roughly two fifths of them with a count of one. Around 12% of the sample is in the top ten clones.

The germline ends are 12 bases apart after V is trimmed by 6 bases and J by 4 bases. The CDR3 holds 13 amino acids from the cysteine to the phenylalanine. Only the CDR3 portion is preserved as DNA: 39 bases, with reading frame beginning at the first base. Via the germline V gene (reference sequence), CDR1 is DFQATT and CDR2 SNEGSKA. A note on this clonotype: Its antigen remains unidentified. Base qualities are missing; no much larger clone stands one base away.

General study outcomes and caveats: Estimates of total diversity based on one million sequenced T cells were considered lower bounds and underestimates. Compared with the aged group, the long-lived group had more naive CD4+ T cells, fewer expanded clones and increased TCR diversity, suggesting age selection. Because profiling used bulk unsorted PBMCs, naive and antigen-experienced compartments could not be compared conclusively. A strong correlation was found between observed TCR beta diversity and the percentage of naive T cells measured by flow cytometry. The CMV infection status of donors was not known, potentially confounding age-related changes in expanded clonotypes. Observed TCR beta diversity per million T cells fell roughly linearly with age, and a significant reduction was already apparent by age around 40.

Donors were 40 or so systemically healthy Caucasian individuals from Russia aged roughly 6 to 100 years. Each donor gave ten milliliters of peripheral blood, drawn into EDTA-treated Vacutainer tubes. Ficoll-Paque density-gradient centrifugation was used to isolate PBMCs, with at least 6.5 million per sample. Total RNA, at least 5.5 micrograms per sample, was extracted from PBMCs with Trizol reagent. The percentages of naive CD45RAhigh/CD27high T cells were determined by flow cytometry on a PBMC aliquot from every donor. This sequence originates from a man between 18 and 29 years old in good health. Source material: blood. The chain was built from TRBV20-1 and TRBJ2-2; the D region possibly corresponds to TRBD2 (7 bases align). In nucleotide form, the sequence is TGCAGTGCCGGGGGGCCGGGCACCGGGGAGCTGTTTTTT. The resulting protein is CSAGGPGTGELFF.